This is a list of T cell receptor beta chains from one sample in a study of shared clonotypes between healthy human individuals. Method: immunoSEQ multiplex PCR; TCRdb's copy keeps in-frame clones and lacks some. The top ten hold under 30% of the sample, which has hundreds of thousands of clones, 90% to 95% seen once. The material sequenced was naive CD8+ T cells sorted from blood. These TCRs come from a man between 25 and 39 years old in good health. Both conserved end residues are part of each CDR3. The order of the fields is V gene, CDR3 length, CDR3 protein.

TRBV2 | 16 | CASSRLAGAYGDTQYF
TRBV5-8 | 14 | CASSLVSGADTQYF
TRBV28 | 17 | CASSFPGQSYSGNTIYF
TRBV10-2 | 11 | CASSQDTEAFF
TRBV6-1 | 15 | CASSPGRGPSYEQYF
TRBV5-4 | 15 | CASSIQGAPGETQYF
TRBV7-9 | 14 | CASSLTGVQETQYF
TRBV7-6 | 14 | CASSRQETTGELFF
TRBV7-2 | 13 | CASSAGRLLEQYF
TRBV6-5 | 14 | CASSPGVGRDTQYF
TRBV27 | 14 | CASSRVMGYNEQFF
TRBV9 | 18 | CASSGGGSTSYYVYEQFF
TRBV9 | 12 | CASGKLNQPQHF
TRBV2 | 14 | CASSGRGKVNEQFF
TRBV7-3 | 16 | CASSFGGREVYNEQFF
TRBV5-1 | 14 | CASSLKGARTEAFF
TRBV29-1 | 12 | CSVESDQETQYF
TRBV7-9 | 16 | CASSLRTGSSYNEQFF
TRBV10-2 | 13 | CASSDYQGVTQYF
TRBV27 | 13 | CASSLGGDYEQYF
TRBV25-1 | 16 | CASSDLQGAQSETQYF
TRBV5-4 | 13 | CASSPGLESEQYF
TRBV15 | 18 | CATSREYFGTGVPDTQYF
TRBV29-1 | 16 | CSVEDLPAGVRDTQYF
TRBV4-1 | 15 | CASRERELGTYEQYF
TRBV7-3 | 15 | CASSFSLENADTQYF
TRBV7-3 | 14 | CASSPGQGADEQYF
TRBV6-1 | 15 | CASSAGPGVLQPQHF
TRBV5-4 | 17 | CASSPGTSGWFTGELFF
TRBV4-1 | 17 | CASSRIQAGVNGNEQFF
TRBV6-6 | 15 | CASTLTGVPFYEQYF
TRBV6-6 | 13 | CASALLLNEKLFF
TRBV5-1 | 15 | CASSLRASGENEQFF
TRBV9 | 12 | CASRDLTGTQYF
TRBV5-1 | 16 | CASSLIQGGGTDTQYF
TRBV5-6 | 18 | CASSTPKGVSLIGNTIYF
TRBV28 | 13 | CASDDSFTDTQYF
TRBV7-9 | 12 | CASSLDGTALRF
TRBV7-8 | 15 | CASSLTTGPNTEAFF
TRBV27 | 14 | CASSFFRVADTQYF
TRBV2 | 11 | CASTPFPGQYF
TRBV27 | 15 | CASSSTGTGVYEQYF
TRBV5-1 | 15 | CASSLDRIDSGELFF
TRBV7-8 | 18 | CASSSTRRQGGPYNEQFF
TRBV5-1 | 15 | CASSFELSSTDTQYF
TRBV5-4 | 15 | CASSFGTGGIYGYTF
TRBV4-3 | 13 | CASSQGLAYEQYF
TRBV7-2 | 12 | CASSFRYNEQFF
TRBV5-1 | 14 | CASSAQTGEETQYF
TRBV11-2 | 18 | CASSLGPLSGEGEETQYF
TRBV27 | 13 | CASSLQPAGEQYF
TRBV28 | 15 | CASSFFSGNTGELFF
TRBV10-3 | 13 | CAIHRGSYNEQFF
TRBV6-6 | 16 | CASSYLSGRNDQPQHF
TRBV5-1 | 19 | CASRGRILKYFPGNQPQHF